These 8 T cell receptor beta chains were sequenced from one sample in a study of shared clonotypes between healthy human individuals. TCRdb's table, derived via immunoSEQ multiplex PCR, lists solely in-frame clones and lacks some. The data contain hundreds of thousands of clones, less than 85% of them singletons. Sample: memory CD4+ T cells sorted from blood. Stated subset: CD45RA-negative fraction. These receptors were collected from a man aged 25-45 years in good health.

This rearrangement joins TRBV11-2 to TRBJ2-7; 9 bases fit TRBD2. The CDR3 sequence is 18 residues long. With V trimmed by 1 base and J by 2 bases, 12 bases remained unmatched. Germline-derived CDR1 and CDR2 are SGHAT and FQNNGV. CDR3 sequence: CASSLVQGLAGRAYEQYF. CDR3 coding DNA: TGTGCCAGCAGCTTAGTCCAGGGTCTAGCGGGAAGGGCCTACGAGCAGTACTTC.

V gene TRBV10-3 combines with J gene TRBJ2-5, with 15 bases identical to TRBD2. This CDR3 is built from 18 residues. Looked up from germline, CDR1 is ENHRY and CDR2 is SYGVKD. Unmatched junction bases numbered 7, after V lost 0 bases and J lost 5 bases. CDR3 in DNA: TGTGCCATCAGTGAGTCTCTGGGACTAGCGGGAGGAGGGGAGACCCAGTACTTC. This encodes CAISESLGLAGGGETQYF.

In its sample, this clone was seen a few times. The chain couples TRBV6-1 to TRBJ2-1, with D tentatively TRBD1 (5 bases). Germline values: CDR1 MNHNS, CDR2 SASEGT. This CDR3 is built from 14 residues. Trimming removed 5 bases at V and 9 bases at J, with 17 bases between. This CDR3 is CASSIRVPQSEQFF. The CDR3 DNA reads as TGTGCCAGCAGTATCAGGGTACCACAATCTGAGCAGTTCTTC.

In its sample, this clone was seen a few times. This rearrangement joins TRBV6-1 to TRBJ2-4; D is unclear. CDR1 and CDR2 from the germline V gene are MNHNS and SASEGT. The CDR3 loop spans 13 amino acids. Trimming removed 3 bases from V and 11 bases from J, with 14 bases in between. CDR3 coding DNA: TGTGCCAGCAGTGAGGGAACTATCTTTGTTCAGTACTTC. This translates into CASSEGTIFVQYF.

This clone was picked up a small number of times. The J gene is TRBJ2-1, the V gene TRBV25-1, with TRBD2 identical over 7 bases. The ends lost 1 base at V and 10 bases at J; junction bases unmatched: 10. This CDR3 contains 15 residues. Germline CDR1 and CDR2: MGHDK and SYGVNS. The CDR3 reads CASSESSGTSREQFF. The DNA for the CDR3 is TGTGCCAGCAGTGAATCCAGCGGGACTTCACGGGAGCAGTTCTTC.

V is TRBV2 and J is TRBJ1-2; tentatively, D is TRBD1 (6 bases). The CDR3 has 15 amino acids. Per the germline V gene, CDR1 is SNHLY and CDR2 is FYNNEI. Deletions cut 4 bases from V and 0 bases from J, with 12 bases between. The CDR3 is CASSGLTGANYGYTF. The CDR3 DNA reads as TGTGCCAGCAGTGGATTGACAGGAGCTAACTATGGCTACACCTTC.

The chain joins TRBV5-4 to TRBJ2-1; 7 positions match TRBD2. Trimming removed 0 bases from V and 0 bases from J; junction bases left unmatched: 0. This CDR3 is built from 15 residues. Germline CDR1 and CDR2: SGHNT and YYREEE (reference sequence). The CDR3 is CASSLASGSYNEQFF. The CDR3 nucleotides are TGTGCCAGCAGCTTGGCTAGCGGCTCCTACAATGAGCAGTTCTTC.

The gene calls are TRBV19 and TRBJ2-7; TRBD2 matches at 12 bases. Germline assignment: CDR1 LNHDA and CDR2 SQIVND (reference sequence). V trimming: 5 bases; J trimming: 6 bases; junction bases outside the gene matches: 8. The CDR3 runs to 15 residues. In nucleotides, the CDR3 is TGTGCCAGTAGTCAACTAGCGGGAGGACAAGGCGAGCAGTACTTC. It is translated as CASSQLAGGQGEQYF.